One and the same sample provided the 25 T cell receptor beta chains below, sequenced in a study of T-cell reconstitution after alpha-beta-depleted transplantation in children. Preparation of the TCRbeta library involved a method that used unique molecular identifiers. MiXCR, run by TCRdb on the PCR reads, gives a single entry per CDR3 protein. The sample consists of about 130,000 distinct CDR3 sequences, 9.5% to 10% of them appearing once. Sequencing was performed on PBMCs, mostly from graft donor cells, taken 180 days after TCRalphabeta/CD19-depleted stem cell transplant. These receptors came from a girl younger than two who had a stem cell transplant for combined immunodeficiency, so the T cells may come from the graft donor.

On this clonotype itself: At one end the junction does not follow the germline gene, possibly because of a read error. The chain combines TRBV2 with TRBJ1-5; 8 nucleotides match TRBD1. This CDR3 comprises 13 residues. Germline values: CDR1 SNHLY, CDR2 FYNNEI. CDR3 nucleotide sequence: TGTGCCAGCACCGGACAGGGCAACCAGCCCCAGCATTTT. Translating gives CASTGQGNQPQHF.

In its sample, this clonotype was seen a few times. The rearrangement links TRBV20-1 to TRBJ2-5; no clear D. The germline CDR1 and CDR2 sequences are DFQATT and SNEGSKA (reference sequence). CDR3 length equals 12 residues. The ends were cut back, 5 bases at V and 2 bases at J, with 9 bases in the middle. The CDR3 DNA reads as TGCAGTGCTCCCAGGATTCAAGAGACCCAGTACTTC. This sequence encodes CSAPRIQETQYF.

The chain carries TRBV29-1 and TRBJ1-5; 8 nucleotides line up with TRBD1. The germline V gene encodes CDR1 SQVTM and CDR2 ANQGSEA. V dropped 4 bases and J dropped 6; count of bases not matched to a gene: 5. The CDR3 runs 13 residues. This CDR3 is CSVGQGAGQPQHF. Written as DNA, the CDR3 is TGCAGCGTTGGCCAGGGGGCAGGTCAGCCCCAGCATTTT.

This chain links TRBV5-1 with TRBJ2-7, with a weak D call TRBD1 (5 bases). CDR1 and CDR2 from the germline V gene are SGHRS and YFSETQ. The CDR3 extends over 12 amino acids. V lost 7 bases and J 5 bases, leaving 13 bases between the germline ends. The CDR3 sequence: CASGTPGNEQYF. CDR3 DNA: TGCGCCAGCGGAACCCCAGGGAACGAGCAGTACTTC.

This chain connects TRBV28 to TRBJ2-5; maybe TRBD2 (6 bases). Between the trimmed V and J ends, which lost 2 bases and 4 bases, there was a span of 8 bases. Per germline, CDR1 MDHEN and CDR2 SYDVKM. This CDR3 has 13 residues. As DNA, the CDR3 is TGTGCCAGCAGTTTAGACGGGGGAGAGACCCAGTACTTC. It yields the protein CASSLDGGETQYF.

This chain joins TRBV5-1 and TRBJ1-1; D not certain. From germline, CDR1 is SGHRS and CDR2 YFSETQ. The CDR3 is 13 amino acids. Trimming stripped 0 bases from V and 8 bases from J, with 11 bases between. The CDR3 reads CASSLGPPEEAFF. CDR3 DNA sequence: TGCGCCAGCAGCTTGGGGCCGCCGGAGGAAGCTTTCTTT.

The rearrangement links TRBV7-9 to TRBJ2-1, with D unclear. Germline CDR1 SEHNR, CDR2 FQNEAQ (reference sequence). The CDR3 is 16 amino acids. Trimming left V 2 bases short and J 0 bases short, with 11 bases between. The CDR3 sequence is CASSLPRSFSYNEQFF. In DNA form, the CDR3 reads TGTGCCAGCAGCTTACCCCGAAGTTTCTCCTACAATGAGCAGTTCTTC.

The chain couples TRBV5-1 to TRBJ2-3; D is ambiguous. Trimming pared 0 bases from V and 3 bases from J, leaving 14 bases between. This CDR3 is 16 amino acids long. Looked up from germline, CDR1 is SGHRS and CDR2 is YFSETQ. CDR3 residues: CASSLEHFAYTDTQYF. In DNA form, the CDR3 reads TGCGCCAGCAGCTTGGAGCACTTCGCCTATACAGATACGCAGTATTTT.

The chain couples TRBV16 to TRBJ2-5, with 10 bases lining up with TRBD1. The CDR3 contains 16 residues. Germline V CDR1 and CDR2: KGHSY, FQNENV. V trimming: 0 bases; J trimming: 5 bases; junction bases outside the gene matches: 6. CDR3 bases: TGTGCCAGCAGCCAATCCGGGACAGGGGAAAGGGAGACCCAGTACTTC. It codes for CASSQSGTGERETQYF.

The CDR3: CATSRDHQSVYEQYF. CDR3 in DNA: TGTGCCACCAGCAGAGATCACCAGTCCGTCTACGAGCAGTACTTC. J is TRBJ2-7 and V is TRBV15; D is ambiguous. Germline assignment: CDR1 LNHNV and CDR2 YYDKDF (reference sequence). This CDR3 is built from 15 residues. V was pared by 0 bases and J by 3 bases, with 12 bases between.

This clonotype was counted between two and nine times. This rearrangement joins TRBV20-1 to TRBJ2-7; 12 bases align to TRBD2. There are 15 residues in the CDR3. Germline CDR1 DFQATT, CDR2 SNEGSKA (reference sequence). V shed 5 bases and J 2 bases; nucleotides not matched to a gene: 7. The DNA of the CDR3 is TGCAGTGCTGCTTCGGGACTAGCGGGCACCTACGAGCAGTACTTC. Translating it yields CSAASGLAGTYEQYF.

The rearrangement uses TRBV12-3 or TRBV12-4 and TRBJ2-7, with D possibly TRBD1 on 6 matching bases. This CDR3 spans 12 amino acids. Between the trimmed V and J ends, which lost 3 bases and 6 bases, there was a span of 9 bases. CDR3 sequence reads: CASSFGGVEQYF. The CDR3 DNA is TGTGCCAGCAGTTTTGGGGGCGTCGAGCAGTACTTC.

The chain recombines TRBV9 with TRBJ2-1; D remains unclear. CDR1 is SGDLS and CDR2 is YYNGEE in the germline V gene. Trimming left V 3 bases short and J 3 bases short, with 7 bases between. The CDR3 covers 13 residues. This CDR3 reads CASSGQDYNEQFF. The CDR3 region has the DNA TGTGCCAGCAGCGGTCAGGACTACAATGAGCAGTTCTTC.

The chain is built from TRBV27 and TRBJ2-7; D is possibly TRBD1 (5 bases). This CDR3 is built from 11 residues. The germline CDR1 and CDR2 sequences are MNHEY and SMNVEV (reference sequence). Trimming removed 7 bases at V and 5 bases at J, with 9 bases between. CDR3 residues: CASIRGNEQYF. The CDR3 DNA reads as TGTGCCAGCATAAGGGGAAACGAGCAGTACTTC.

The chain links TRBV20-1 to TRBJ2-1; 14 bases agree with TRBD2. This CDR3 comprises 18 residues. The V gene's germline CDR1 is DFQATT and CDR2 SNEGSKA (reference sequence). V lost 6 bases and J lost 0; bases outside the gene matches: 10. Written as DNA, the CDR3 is TGCAGTGCCCTCAGACTAGCGGGAGGGAAGGGCTCCTACAATGAGCAGTTCTTC. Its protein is CSALRLAGGKGSYNEQFF.

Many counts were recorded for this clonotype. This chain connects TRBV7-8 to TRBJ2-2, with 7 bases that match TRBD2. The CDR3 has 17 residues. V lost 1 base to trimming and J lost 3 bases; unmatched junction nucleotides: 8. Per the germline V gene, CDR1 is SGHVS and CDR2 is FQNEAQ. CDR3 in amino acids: CASSLGWTRGHTGELFF. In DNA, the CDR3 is TGTGCCAGCAGCTTAGGGTGGACTAGAGGACACACCGGGGAGCTGTTTTTT.

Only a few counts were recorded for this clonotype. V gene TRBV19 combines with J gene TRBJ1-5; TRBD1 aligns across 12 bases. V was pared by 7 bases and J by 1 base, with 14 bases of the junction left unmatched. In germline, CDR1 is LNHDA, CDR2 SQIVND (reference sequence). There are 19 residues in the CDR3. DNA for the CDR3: TGTGCCAGTACCGCCTCCGGGACAGGGGGCTGGTACAGCAATCAGCCCCAGCATTTT. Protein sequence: CASTASGTGGWYSNQPQHF.

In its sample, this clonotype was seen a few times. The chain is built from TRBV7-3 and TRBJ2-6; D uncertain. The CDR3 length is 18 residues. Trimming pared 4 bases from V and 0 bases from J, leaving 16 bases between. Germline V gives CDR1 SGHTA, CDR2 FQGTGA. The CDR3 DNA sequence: TGTGCCAGCAGCTCCCCGGGTAACGAGGACTCTGGGGCCAACGTCCTGACTTTC. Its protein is CASSSPGNEDSGANVLTF. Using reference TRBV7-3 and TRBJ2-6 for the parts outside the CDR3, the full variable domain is GAGVSQTPSNKVTEKGKYVELRCDPISGHTALYWYRQSLGQGPEFLIYFQGTGAADDSGLPNDRFFAVRPEGSVSTLKIQRTERGDSAVYLCASSSPGNEDSGANVLTFGAGSRLTVL.

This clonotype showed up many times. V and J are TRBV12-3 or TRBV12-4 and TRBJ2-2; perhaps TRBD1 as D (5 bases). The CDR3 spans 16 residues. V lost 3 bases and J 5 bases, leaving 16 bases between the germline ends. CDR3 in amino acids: CASSFQTAQRTGELFF. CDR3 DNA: TGTGCCAGCAGTTTCCAGACAGCCCAGAGAACCGGGGAGCTGTTTTTT.

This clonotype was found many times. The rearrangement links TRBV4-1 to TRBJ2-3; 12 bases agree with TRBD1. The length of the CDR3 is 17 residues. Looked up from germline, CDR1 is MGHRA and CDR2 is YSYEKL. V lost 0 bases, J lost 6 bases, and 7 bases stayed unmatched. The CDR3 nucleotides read TGCGCCAGCAGCCAAGATGGGACAGGGGGCCCCCTGGATACGCAGTATTTT. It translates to CASSQDGTGGPLDTQYF.

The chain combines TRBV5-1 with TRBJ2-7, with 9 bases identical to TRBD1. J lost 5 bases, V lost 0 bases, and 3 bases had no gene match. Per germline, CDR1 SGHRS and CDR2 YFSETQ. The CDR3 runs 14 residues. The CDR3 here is CASSLEWTGDEQYF. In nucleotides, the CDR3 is TGCGCCAGCAGCTTGGAGTGGACAGGGGACGAGCAGTACTTC. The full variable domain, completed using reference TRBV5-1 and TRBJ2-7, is KAGVTQTPRYLIKTRGQQVTLSCSPISGHRSVSWYQQTPGQGLQFLFEYFSETQRNKGNFPGRFSGRQFSNSRSEMNVSTLELGDSALYLCASSLEWTGDEQYFGPGTRLTVT.

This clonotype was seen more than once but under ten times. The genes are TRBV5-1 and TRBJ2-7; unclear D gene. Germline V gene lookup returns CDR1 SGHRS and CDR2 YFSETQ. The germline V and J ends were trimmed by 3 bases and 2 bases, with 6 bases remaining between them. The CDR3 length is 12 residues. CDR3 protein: CASSSIPYEQYF. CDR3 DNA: TGCGCCAGCAGCTCCATTCCCTACGAGCAGTACTTC.

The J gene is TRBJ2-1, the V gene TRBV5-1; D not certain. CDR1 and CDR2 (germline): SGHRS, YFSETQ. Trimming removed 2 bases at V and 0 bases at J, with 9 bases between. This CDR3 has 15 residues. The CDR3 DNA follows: TGCGCCAGCAGCTTACTGTCTAGCTCCTACAATGAGCAGTTCTTC. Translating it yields CASSLLSSSYNEQFF. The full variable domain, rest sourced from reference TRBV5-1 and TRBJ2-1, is KAGVTQTPRYLIKTRGQQVTLSCSPISGHRSVSWYQQTPGQGLQFLFEYFSETQRNKGNFPGRFSGRQFSNSRSEMNVSTLELGDSALYLCASSLLSSSYNEQFFGPGTRLTVL.

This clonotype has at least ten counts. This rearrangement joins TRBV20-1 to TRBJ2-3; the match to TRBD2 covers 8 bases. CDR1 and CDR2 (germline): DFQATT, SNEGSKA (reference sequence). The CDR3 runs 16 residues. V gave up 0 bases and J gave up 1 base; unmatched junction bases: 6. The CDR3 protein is CSARDHKLAGTDTQYF. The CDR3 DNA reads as TGCAGTGCTAGAGATCATAAACTAGCGGGCACAGATACGCAGTATTTT.

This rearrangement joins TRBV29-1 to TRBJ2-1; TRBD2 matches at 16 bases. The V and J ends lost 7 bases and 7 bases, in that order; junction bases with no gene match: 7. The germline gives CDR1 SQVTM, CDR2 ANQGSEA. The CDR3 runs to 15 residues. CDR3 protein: CSAQGLAGGPNEQFF. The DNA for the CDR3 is TGCAGCGCCCAGGGACTAGCGGGAGGGCCGAATGAGCAGTTCTTC.